The next 17 T cell receptor beta chains were all read from a single sample in a study of T-cell reconstitution after alpha-beta-depleted transplantation in children. Unique molecular identifiers were built into the TCRbeta library. MiXCR, applied by TCRdb to the PCR reads, yields one record per CDR3 protein. Of about 610,000 distinct CDR3 sequences listed, about 10% are singletons. Sequences were derived from PBMCs from the stem cell graft donor, sampled from the stem cell graft. Receptor source: a human donor who donated a stem cell graft to a child with acute myeloid leukemia.

This clonotype was detected only a few times. J is TRBJ1-1 and V is TRBV28; TRBD1 might be the D (5 bases). Trimming took off 10 bases at V and 3 bases at J, with 15 bases between the two ends. This CDR3 is built from 13 residues. Germline V lookup: CDR1 MDHEN, CDR2 SYDVKM. CDR3 sequence (DNA): TGTGCCACCGGGGGGGGAGCGGACACTGAAGCTTTCTTT. Translated: CATGGGADTEAFF.

The sample holds many counts of this clonotype. CDR3 region: CASSTTSSSYNEQFF. The CDR3 DNA reads TGCGCCAGCAGCACAACCTCGAGCTCCTACAATGAGCAGTTCTTC. The rearrangement links TRBV5-1 to TRBJ2-1, with D hard to call. The length of the CDR3 is 15 residues. Trimming removed 4 bases from V and 0 bases from J, with 11 bases in between. Germline V gives CDR1 SGHRS, CDR2 YFSETQ.

The rearrangement links TRBV7-3 to TRBJ2-3; 8 nucleotides line up with TRBD2. The V segment lost 5 bases and the J segment 5 bases; nucleotides outside the gene matches: 9. Germline CDR1 SGHTA, CDR2 FQGTGA. The CDR3 runs to 15 residues. CDR3 DNA: TGTGCCAGCAGCCCCGGGACTAGAGGTATAGATACGCAGTATTTT. It encodes CASSPGTRGIDTQYF.

The sample holds many counts of this clonotype. This chain uses TRBV7-3 with TRBJ2-3; 8 bases match TRBD2. The CDR3 runs 18 residues. Germline-derived CDR1 and CDR2 are SGHTA and FQGTGA. Losses at the gene ends were 5 bases for V and 2 bases for J; bases not matched to a gene: 15. The CDR3: CASSPTQLAVGATDTQYF. DNA for the CDR3: TGTGCCAGCAGCCCGACCCAACTAGCGGTTGGCGCCACAGATACGCAGTATTTT. Full variable domain (outside the CDR3, taken from reference TRBV7-3 and TRBJ2-3): GAGVSQTPSNKVTEKGKYVELRCDPISGHTALYWYRQSLGQGPEFLIYFQGTGAADDSGLPNDRFFAVRPEGSVSTLKIQRTERGDSAVYLCASSPTQLAVGATDTQYFGPGTRLTVL.

The chain uses TRBV20-1 and TRBJ1-1, with D perhaps TRBD1 (5 bases). V was shortened by 3 bases and J by 5 bases, with 25 bases between the two germline ends. This CDR3 contains 17 residues. Germline CDR1 is DFQATT and CDR2 is SNEGSKA (reference sequence). This CDR3 is CSARPIDSWGGSTEAFF. Written as DNA, the CDR3 is TGCAGTGCTAGGCCAATCGACAGCTGGGGGGGTAGTACTGAAGCTTTCTTT.

V usage is TRBV4-2 and J usage is TRBJ2-1; unclear D gene. The CDR3 sequence is 16 residues long. Germline V gives CDR1 LGHNA, CDR2 YNFKEQ. Trimming removed 8 bases at V and 0 bases at J, with 17 bases between. CDR3 loop: CASGPGLICSYNEQFF. CDR3 nucleotide sequence: TGTGCCAGCGGCCCCGGGCTCATCTGCTCCTACAATGAGCAGTTCTTC.

This clonotype was counted a single time. The chain is built from TRBV7-9 and TRBJ2-1; the D call may be TRBD1 or TRBD2 (5 bases each). Germline CDR1 and CDR2: SEHNR and FQNEAQ (reference sequence). The CDR3 runs to 14 residues. The V gene lost 11 bases and the J gene lost 0 bases, with 14 bases spanning the gap. CDR3 in DNA: TGTGCCGGCCTTGAGGGGAACTCCTACAATGAGCAGTTCTTC. This sequence encodes CAGLEGNSYNEQFF.

The gene calls are TRBV18 and TRBJ1-6; D is perhaps TRBD1 (5 bases). The CDR3 length is 14 residues. V lost 3 bases, J lost 8 bases, and 11 bases lay in between. Germline CDR1 KGHSH, CDR2 LQKENI. DNA for the CDR3: TGTGCCAGCTCACCTGACGGGACCTATTCACCCCTCCACTTT. Amino acids: CASSPDGTYSPLHF.

V usage is TRBV29-1 and J usage is TRBJ1-2, with 7 positions matching TRBD1. The CDR3 consists of 13 residues. With V trimmed by 4 bases and J by 4 bases, 6 bases remained unmatched. Germline V gene lookup returns CDR1 SQVTM and CDR2 ANQGSEA. As DNA, the CDR3 is TGCAGCGTTGTAGGGGGCGAGGGCTATGGCTACACCTTC. Protein product: CSVVGGEGYGYTF.

This clonotype was observed many times. The V call is TRBV27, the J call TRBJ2-1; D not certain. V lost 0 bases, J lost 2 bases, and 11 bases lay in between. CDR3 length: 16 residues. Germline V gene data show CDR1 as MNHEY and CDR2 as SMNVEV (reference sequence). In nucleotides, the CDR3 is TGTGCCAGCAGTTTATCTCGCAGTCGCCCCTACAATGAGCAGTTCTTC. This encodes CASSLSRSRPYNEQFF.

This clonotype has more than one count but fewer than ten. The junction differs from germline at one of its ends, possibly a read error. V usage is TRBV20-1 and J usage is TRBJ2-1, with 9 bases aligning to TRBD2. There are 16 residues in the CDR3. The V gene's germline CDR1 is DFQATT and CDR2 SNEGSKA (reference sequence). The CDR3 sequence is CCARDLLAGSVSEQFF. The CDR3, as DNA: TGCTGTGCTAGAGATCTCCTAGCGGGAAGTGTCAGTGAGCAGTTCTTC.

This clonotype appeared many times. This chain connects TRBV24-1 to TRBJ2-1; 9 nucleotides line up with TRBD1. CDR1 and CDR2 from the germline V gene are KGHDR and SFDVKD. The length of the CDR3 is 16 residues. After removal of 2 bases from V and 4 bases from J, the junction contained 5 bases not matched to a gene. CDR3 sequence reads: CATSDSGTGQYNEQFF. The CDR3 region has the DNA TGTGCCACCAGTGATTCCGGGACAGGGCAGTACAATGAGCAGTTCTTC.

In this sample, this clonotype turned up a few times. The chain is built from TRBV7-2 and TRBJ2-3; D is undetermined. Germline CDR1 and CDR2: SGHTA and FQGNSA. V was pared by 5 bases and J by 0 bases, with 18 bases between. CDR3 length: 17 amino acids. The CDR3 loop is CASSPTSAVGSTDTQYF. The CDR3 region has the DNA TGTGCCAGCAGCCCCACGTCGGCCGTGGGAAGCACAGATACGCAGTATTTT. Full variable domain (missing parts from reference TRBV7-2 and TRBJ2-3): GAGVSQSPSNKVTEKGKDVELRCDPISGHTALYWYRQSLGQGLEFLIYFQGNSAPDKSGLPSDRFSAERTGGSVSTLTIQRTQQEDSAVYLCASSPTSAVGSTDTQYFGPGTRLTVL.

This clonotype has just a few counts. The V call is TRBV7-8, the J call TRBJ2-3; TRBD2 is a possible D gene (5 bases). V shed 2 bases and J shed 7 bases, with 10 bases lying between them. Per germline, CDR1 SGHVS and CDR2 FQNEAQ. CDR3 length equals 13 residues. CDR3 coding DNA: TGTGCCAGCAGCTTATCGCGGGTCAATACGCAGTATTTT. Its translation is CASSLSRVNTQYF. The variable domain in full, with the rest retrieved from reference TRBV7-8 and TRBJ2-3, is GAGVSQSPRYKVAKRGQDVALRCDPISGHVSLFWYQQALGQGPEFLTYFQNEAQLDKSGLPSDRFFAERPEGSVSTLKIQRTQQEDSAVYLCASSLSRVNTQYFGPGTRLTVL.

This clonotype was seen a handful of times. The V call is TRBV20-1, the J call TRBJ2-1; 9 nucleotides line up with TRBD2. The CDR3 has 15 amino acids. V trimming: 1 base; J trimming: 2 bases; junction bases outside the gene matches: 3. Germline values: CDR1 DFQATT, CDR2 SNEGSKA (reference sequence). CDR3: CSARARLAAYNEQFF. CDR3 DNA sequence: TGCAGTGCTAGAGCCCGACTAGCGGCCTACAATGAGCAGTTCTTC.

This clonotype was counted at least ten times. The chain joins TRBV6-2 or TRBV6-3 to TRBJ1-1; D is unclear. This CDR3 has 13 residues. The V gene's germline CDR1 is MNHEY and CDR2 SVGEGT. Trimming took 8 bases from V and 4 from J, leaving 14 bases between them. This CDR3 reads CASQPGWSTEAFF. CDR3 nucleotides: TGTGCCAGCCAACCAGGTTGGAGCACTGAAGCTTTCTTT.

The table lists this clonotype with many counts. This CDR3 reads CASSPGSGTGELFF. The CDR3 DNA reads TGTGCCAGCAGCCCCGGGTCAGGCACCGGGGAGCTGTTTTTT. J is TRBJ2-2 and V is TRBV28, with D hard to call. Trimming removed 6 bases at V and 4 bases at J, with 12 bases between. CDR3 size: 14 residues. From germline, CDR1 is MDHEN and CDR2 SYDVKM.